The 10 T cell receptor beta chains below come from one sample, sequenced in a study of CD8+ T cells in alopecia areata. Sequencing relied on a cDNA template that was reverse transcribed from extracted RNA. The table came from immunoSEQ multiplex PCR; TCRdb's copy has only in-frame clones and leaves some out. The profile shows about 150,000 clones, about 89% of them singletons. Material: CD8+ T cells sorted from blood, obtained at week 0. Receptors were obtained from a human donor with alopecia areata.

This clone was seen more than once but under ten times. J is TRBJ2-7 and V is TRBV7-9; possibly TRBD1 for D (5 bases). Trimming pared 5 bases from V and 1 base from J, leaving 18 bases between. The CDR3 runs 16 residues. Germline-derived CDR1 and CDR2 are SEHNR and FQNEAQ (reference sequence). This chain's CDR3 is CASSPGQRGPSYEQYF. The CDR3 DNA sequence: TGTGCCAGCAGCCCTGGACAAAGAGGACCTTCCTACGAGCAGTACTTC.

V gene TRBV5-1 combines with J gene TRBJ2-7, with a possible D match to TRBD2 (6 bases). Germline V gene sequence: CDR1 SGHRS, CDR2 YFSETQ. CDR3 size: 14 residues. V gave up 3 bases and J gave up 3 bases, with 13 bases separating them. CDR3 nucleotide sequence: TGCGCCAGCAGCTCGCCGGGACTGAACTACGAGCAGTACTTC. It translates to CASSSPGLNYEQYF.

The CDR3 DNA follows: TGCGCCAGCAGCTTAGGGACAGGGAAGTCTACGCAGTATTTT. It specifies CASSLGTGKSTQYF. V and J are TRBV23-1 and TRBJ2-3, with TRBD1 matching 9 bases. TRBV23-1 is an ORF; its function is uncertain. V dropped 6 bases and J dropped 8; count of bases not matched to a gene: 9. The CDR3 totals 14 residues.

V usage is TRBV15 and J usage is TRBJ2-4; 8 bases fit TRBD2. This CDR3 has 16 residues. Germline values: CDR1 LNHNV, CDR2 YYDKDF (reference sequence). The V and J ends lost 0 bases and 8 bases, in that order; junction bases with no gene match: 9. The CDR3 nucleotides are TGTGCCACCAGCAGAGAGAGCGGGGGCGGAGGGGACATTCAGTACTTC. The encoded protein is CATSRESGGGGDIQYF.

The J gene is TRBJ2-5, the V gene TRBV30, with D possibly being TRBD1 (6 bases). The J call may be wrong; the DNA end is better matched by TRBJ2-7. This CDR3 spans 14 amino acids. CDR1 is GTSNPN and CDR2 is SVGIG in the germline V gene (reference sequence). The CDR3 sequence is CAWSVEAGAYEQYF. CDR3 DNA sequence: TGTGCCTGGAGTGTTGAGGCAGGGGCCTACGAGCAGTACTTC.

This rearrangement joins TRBV7-9 to TRBJ2-1; 7 bases map to TRBD2. The CDR3 runs 16 residues. CDR1 is SEHNR and CDR2 is FQNEAQ in the germline V gene (reference sequence). V was pared by 8 bases and J by 11 bases, with 21 bases of the junction left unmatched. CDR3 nucleotides: TGTGCCAGCGGCAGCAATAGCGGGCGGGTAGGGGTAAAGCAGTTCTTC. Translation gives CASGSNSGRVGVKQFF.

This chain links TRBV27 with TRBJ2-1; TRBD1 or TRBD2 may be the D gene (5 bases each). Germline CDR1 and CDR2: MNHEY and SMNVEV (reference sequence). Trimming took off 8 bases at V and 0 bases at J, with 14 bases between the two ends. The CDR3 has 15 residues. CDR3 sequence reads: CASGRPGSSYNEQFF. The CDR3 nucleotides read TGTGCCAGCGGCCGCCCAGGGAGCTCCTACAATGAGCAGTTCTTC.

This clone turned up a few times. The chain joins TRBV11-2 to TRBJ2-1; TRBD1 might be the D (6 bases). Germline values: CDR1 SGHAT, CDR2 FQNNGV. The CDR3 runs 12 residues. V lost 5 bases and J 9 bases, leaving 11 bases between the germline ends. CDR3 region: CASSHRDPEQFF. For the CDR3, the DNA is TGTGCCAGCAGCCACAGGGATCCTGAGCAGTTCTTC.

V gene TRBV6-1 combines with J gene TRBJ2-2, with TRBD2 matching 10 bases. CDR3 length equals 16 residues. The germline gives CDR1 MNHNS, CDR2 SASEGT. V shed 2 bases, J shed 5 bases, and the junction held 5 bases outside the gene matches. The CDR3 here is CASSELAGDGTGELFF. DNA for the CDR3: TGTGCCAGCAGTGAACTAGCGGGAGATGGGACCGGGGAGCTGTTTTTT.

J is TRBJ2-3 and V is TRBV5-1; the match to TRBD2 covers 13 bases. The junction had 6 bases not matched to a gene; V was cut back by 0 bases and J by 2 bases. The CDR3 consists of 18 residues. Germline CDR1 is SGHRS and CDR2 is YFSETQ. The CDR3 DNA sequence: TGCGCCAGCAGCTTGGCTGTGACTAGCGGGAGGTTCACAGATACGCAGTATTTT. It is translated as CASSLAVTSGRFTDTQYF.